This TCR beta chain derives from a study of shared clonotypes between healthy human individuals (dated by TCRdb to about 2020). Turning to the overall study: A couple of women and a few men aged 18 to 49 years were included in the cohort. To increase sequencing depth and limit assay-specific biases, TCR repertoire library preparation and sequencing were carried out by different laboratories using diverse techniques. The study deeply sequenced blood TCR repertoires of about 5 healthy adults to estimate repertoire size and the extent of clonotype sharing between individuals. Per donor, three plates each were used for CD4 naive and CD4 memory, two for CD8 naive, and one for CD8 memory. Each donor's leukapheresis produced roughly between roughly 0.85 and 9.5 billion PBMCs.

Using the deep immunoSEQ assay, TCR CDR3 regions were amplified from genomic DNA by multiplex PCR. For each cell subset, the extracted genomic DNA was distributed evenly across all wells of several immunoSEQ 96-well plates, and each plate served as one replicate. For sorted subsets, around 200 ng genomic DNA, equal to 30,000 or so T cell genomes, was loaded into each replicate PCR. The purified libraries were quantified using a Qubit 3.0 fluorometer, sized with a Bioanalyzer 2100, and then quantified again using the KAPA Library Quantification kit. A separate single-read 150-cycle Illumina NextSeq 550 flow cell was used to sequence each immunoSEQ 96-well plate. In the source study's methods: Because the immunoSEQ output included only junctional sequences and no quality scores, the filtering could not be the same as the filtering used for full-length reads. Sequences were annotated with PyIR, a Python wrapper for IgBLAST v1.9, and V/J genes and CDR3 were assigned using IMGT germline references. Reads were removed for weak V/J assignments (E-value above 1e-6), missing CDR3, stop codons, out-of-frame junctions, or ambiguous translated residues. V3J clonotypes were defined as sequences sharing an identical inferred V gene, J gene, and CDR3 amino acid sequence. To compute the percentage overlap between repertoires, the number of shared unique clonotypes was divided by the size of the smaller repertoire. Repertoire richness was assessed with RTK rarefaction, the Chao1 estimator, and Recon v2.1 estimates of unobserved clonotypes. Generation probabilities were computed with OLGA for all TCRbeta clonotypes obtained by the gDNA method from several donors. The table comes from immuneACCESS by way of TCRdb, which keeps in-frame sequences with V and J called. Part of the clones is missing from these tables; in studies checked, under half for an unresolved V gene and the rest for unknown reasons. The V and J calls and clone size come from that table; D and trimming were worked out from the DNA. The table for this sample lists about 980,000 clones; roughly 72% of them were counted only once. The ten largest account for about 1.5% of the sample.

V and J lose 6 bases and 0 bases, and a span of 15 bases separates them. Reading the germline V gene gives CDR1 SNHLY and CDR2 FYNNEI. The cysteine opens and the phenylalanine closes a CDR3 of 15 amino acids. Of all the DNA, just the CDR3 is kept, 45 bases in frame from base 1. The donors were healthy, HIV-negative adults who had no recently reported acute infections or vaccinations. All donors were Caucasian adults living in Nashville, Tennessee, USA. CD4+ T cells were enriched by magnetic negative selection; naive cells were then positively selected on CD45RA, and the negative fraction formed the memory subset. Blood was collected by leukapheresis, and PBMCs were isolated by Ficoll-Histopaque density gradient centrifugation and then cryopreserved in liquid nitrogen vapor phase. Analytical flow cytometry was used to check the purity and quantity of every magnetically sorted T cell population. Genomic DNA was isolated from every sorted fraction and measured by UV absorbance on a Nanodrop 2000c.

What the research found in general, with its limitations: Pairwise subsampling led to the expectation that sequencing depth would affect the degree of clonotype sharing among donors. Larger estimated clonotype richness was generally found for naive subsets than for memory subsets. Higher generation probabilities were observed for clonotypes shared by all four sorted-subset donors than for non-shared clonotypes. Sampling was limited to blood, and TCR repertoires in tissue likely differ from TCR repertoires in blood. Sharing across several donors was observed for roughly 5.4% of naive CD4, about 4% of naive CD8, 2.3% of memory CD4, and roughly 0.4% of memory CD8 clonotypes. Even with the large sequencing depth, rarefaction of the sorted-subset datasets indicated that sequencing was incomplete. Because the study included only a small number of donors, the genetic and exposure-history diversity represented was limited.

This clone was detected a few times. Its antigen has not been determined. Per-base quality was not reported, and no clone a single base away is much larger than it. Material for sequencing was memory CD4+ T cells sorted from blood. The sample's cell subset or site label, decoded: CD45RA-negative fraction. The sequence was obtained from a man in his late teens or twenties in good health. The chain was built from TRBV2 and TRBJ2-7; D gene: possibly TRBD1, on 5 matching bases. The encoded CDR3 is CASRGPTVYSYEQYF. The nucleotides read TGTGCCAGCAGGGGTCCGACAGTGTACTCCTACGAGCAGTACTTC.